This TCR beta chain was captured by sequencing in a study of CD8+ T cells in alopecia areata. Whole-study context: Twice a day, 5 to 10 mg of oral tofacitinib was administered to treated patients.

Regarding this clone: As yet, its antigen is unknown.

Trimming removed 2 bases from V and 6 bases from J; junction bases left unmatched: 6. There are 13 residues in the CDR3. CDR1 and CDR2 from the germline V gene are GTSNPN and SVGIG (reference sequence). The authors sorted CD4+ and CD8+ T cells from PBMCs. Whole-study results and caveats: Tissue-resident alphabeta T cells belonging to normal skin likewise get sequenced within scalp specimens.

cDNA serving as the sequencing template came from extracted, reverse transcribed RNA. Using immunoSEQ multiplex PCR, the repertoire was profiled, and TCRdb retains in-frame clones only, with some absent. Altogether about 150,000 clones are present, around half being singletons, with the ten largest covering roughly a fifth. The sequence was collected from a human donor with alopecia areata. The sequences come from CD8+ T cells sorted from blood, collected at week 0. The V gene is TRBV30, the J gene TRBJ1-1, with 7 bases lining up with TRBD1. CDR3 protein: CAWSWDSTAEAFF. CDR3 in DNA: TGTGCCTGGAGTTGGGACAGCACGGCTGAAGCTTTCTTT.